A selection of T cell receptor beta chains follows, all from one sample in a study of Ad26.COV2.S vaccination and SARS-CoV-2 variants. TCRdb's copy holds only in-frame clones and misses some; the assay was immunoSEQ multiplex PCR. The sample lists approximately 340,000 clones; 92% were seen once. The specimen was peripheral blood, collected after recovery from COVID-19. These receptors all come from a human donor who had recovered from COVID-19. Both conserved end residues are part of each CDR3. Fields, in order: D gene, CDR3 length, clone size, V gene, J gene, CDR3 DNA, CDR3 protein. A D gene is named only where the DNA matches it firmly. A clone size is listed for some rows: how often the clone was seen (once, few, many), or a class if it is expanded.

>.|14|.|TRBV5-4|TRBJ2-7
TGTGCCAGCATCCGAGGTCCAGGGGCCAACGAGCAGTACTTC
CASIRGPGANEQYF
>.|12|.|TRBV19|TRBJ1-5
TGTGCCAGTAGTATTCAACGTCAGCCCCAGCATTTT
CASSIQRQPQHF
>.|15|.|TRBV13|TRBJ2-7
TGTGCCAGCAGCGAATACCGGGACGCCCCTCCCGAGCAGTACTTC
CASSEYRDAPPEQYF
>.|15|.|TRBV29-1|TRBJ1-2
TGCAGCGTCTACGGGGAACGTAAGGGGAACTATGGCTACACCTTC
CSVYGERKGNYGYTF
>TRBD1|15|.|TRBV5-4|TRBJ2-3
TGTGCCAGCAGGGCCGGGACAGGGGAGGTGGATACGCAGTATTTT
CASRAGTGEVDTQYF
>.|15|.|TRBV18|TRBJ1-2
TGTGCCAGCTCACCAGGGAGGGGGACGATATATGGCTACACCTTC
CASSPGRGTIYGYTF
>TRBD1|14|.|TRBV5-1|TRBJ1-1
TGCGCCAGCAGCTGGGGACAGGGGAACACTGAAGCTTTCTTT
CASSWGQGNTEAFF
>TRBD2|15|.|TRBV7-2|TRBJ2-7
TGTGCCAGCAGCTTAGAGAGCGGGGGCAGTTCCGAGCAGTACTTC
CASSLESGGSSEQYF
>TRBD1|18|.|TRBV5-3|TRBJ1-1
TGTGCCAGAAGCGGAGGACAGGGGAAGTTCTTTGGGGATTCTGAAGCTTTCTTT
CARSGGQGKFFGDSEAFF
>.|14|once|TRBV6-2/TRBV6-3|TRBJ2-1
TGTGCCAGCAGTTTCCCGTCGTCCTACAATGAGCAGTTCTTC
CASSFPSSYNEQFF
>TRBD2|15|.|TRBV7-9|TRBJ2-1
TGTGCCAGCAGCCAACTAGCGGGGGGGATCAATGAGCAGTTCTTC
CASSQLAGGINEQFF
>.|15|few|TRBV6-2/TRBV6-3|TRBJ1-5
TGTGCCAGCAGTTACTCGATTGGGTCCGTGTCGCCCCAGCATTTT
CASSYSIGSVSPQHF
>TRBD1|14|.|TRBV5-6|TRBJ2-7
TGTGCCAGCAGCTCTATAGGACAGGTCTACGAGCAGTACTTC
CASSSIGQVYEQYF
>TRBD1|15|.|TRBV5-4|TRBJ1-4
TGTGCCAGCAGCTTGCTCGCAGGGGGGAATGAAAAACTGTTTTTT
CASSLLAGGNEKLFF
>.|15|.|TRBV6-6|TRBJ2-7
TGTGCCAGCAGTTACTCGGCAGGGGGTGGGGGGGAGCAGTACTTC
CASSYSAGGGGEQYF
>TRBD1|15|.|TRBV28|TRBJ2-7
TGTGCCAGCAGTACTCCGGGACAGGTCTCCTACGAGCAGTACTTC
CASSTPGQVSYEQYF
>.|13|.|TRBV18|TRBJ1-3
TGTGCCAGCTCACCACCAACCAGAAACACCATATATTTT
CASSPPTRNTIYF
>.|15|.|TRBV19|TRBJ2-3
TGTGCCAGTAGTCCCAGGGGGGGATACACAGATACGCAGTATTTT
CASSPRGGYTDTQYF
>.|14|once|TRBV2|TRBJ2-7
TGTGCCAACACCTTAACGGACAAGCCCTACGAGCAGTACTTC
CANTLTDKPYEQYF
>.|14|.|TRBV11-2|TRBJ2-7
TGTGCCAGCAGCTTAGATGGCGGAGCCTACGAGCAGTACTTC
CASSLDGGAYEQYF
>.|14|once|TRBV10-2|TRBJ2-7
TGCGCCAGCAGTGACCCGGGAGTCTCCTACGAGCAGTACTTC
CASSDPGVSYEQYF
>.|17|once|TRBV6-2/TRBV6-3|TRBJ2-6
TGTGCCAGCAGCCCTATCCCGAGGGGCTCTGGGGCCAACGTCCTGACTTTC
CASSPIPRGSGANVLTF
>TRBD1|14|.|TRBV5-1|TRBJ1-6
TGCGCCAGCAGCCCTTACCCGACAGGGGGACCCCTCCACTTT
CASSPYPTGGPLHF
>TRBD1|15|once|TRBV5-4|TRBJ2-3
TGTGCCAGCAGCCCAAGACAGGGGGCGGCAGATACGCAGTATTTT
CASSPRQGAADTQYF
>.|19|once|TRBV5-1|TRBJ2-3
TGCGCCAGCAGCTTGGAAGCCCTCGGTGTAGGGCCCCACACAGATACGCAGTATTTT
CASSLEALGVGPHTDTQYF
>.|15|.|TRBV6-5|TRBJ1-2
TGTGCCAGCAGTTATAAAGGGATGAGTGACTATGGCTACACCTTC
CASSYKGMSDYGYTF
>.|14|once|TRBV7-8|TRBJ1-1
TGTGCCAGCAGCCCCCCCCAACGGAACACTGAAGCTTTCTTT
CASSPPQRNTEAFF
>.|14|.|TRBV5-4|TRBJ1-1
TGTGCCAGCAGAATCGACAGAATGAACACTGAAGCTTTCTTT
CASRIDRMNTEAFF
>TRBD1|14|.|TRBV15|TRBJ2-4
TGTGCCACCAGCGAGGACAGGGGGCCGGACATTCAGTACTTC
CATSEDRGPDIQYF
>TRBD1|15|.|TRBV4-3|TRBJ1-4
TGCGCCAGCAGCCCCCGGGACAGGGGGGATGAAAAACTGTTTTTT
CASSPRDRGDEKLFF
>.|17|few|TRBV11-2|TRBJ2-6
TGTGCCAGCAGCTTAGACCTCCTGGTCTCTGGGGCCAACGTCCTGACTTTC
CASSLDLLVSGANVLTF
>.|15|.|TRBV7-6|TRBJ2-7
TGTGCCAGCAGCTATAACGTAGACGGCTCCTACGAGCAGTACTTC
CASSYNVDGSYEQYF
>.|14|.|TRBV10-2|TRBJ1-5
TGCGCCAGCAGTGAGTCAGGCGGGGATCAGCCCCAGCATTTT
CASSESGGDQPQHF
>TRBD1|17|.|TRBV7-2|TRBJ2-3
TGTGCCAGCAGCTCTTTGCCGGGACAGGTACTCACAGATACGCAGTATTTT
CASSSLPGQVLTDTQYF
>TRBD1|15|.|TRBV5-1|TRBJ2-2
TGCGCCAGCACCGGGACAGGGATAAATGTCGGGGAGCTGTTTTTT
CASTGTGINVGELFF
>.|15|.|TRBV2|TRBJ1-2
TGTGCCAGCAGTCCAGACTCCAGGGGTAGCTATGGCTACACCTTC
CASSPDSRGSYGYTF
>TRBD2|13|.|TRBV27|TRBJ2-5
TGTGCCAGCAGGGGAGGGGCCCAAGAGACCCAGTACTTC
CASRGGAQETQYF
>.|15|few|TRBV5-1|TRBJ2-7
TGCGCCAGCAGCCCTAGTGCTACACACTCCTACGAGCAGTACTTC
CASSPSATHSYEQYF
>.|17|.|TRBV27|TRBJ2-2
TGTGCCAGCAGTTTTGCCGTGGGACACCAGAACACCGGGGAGCTGTTTTTT
CASSFAVGHQNTGELFF
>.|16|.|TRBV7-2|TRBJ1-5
TGTGCCAGCAGCCAAAATCCGACAAGGGGGAAAGAGCCCCAGCATTTT
CASSQNPTRGKEPQHF
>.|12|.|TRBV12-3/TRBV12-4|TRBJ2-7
TGTGCCAGCAGTTTAGCTACGGGCTACCACCTCTTC
CASSLATGYHLF
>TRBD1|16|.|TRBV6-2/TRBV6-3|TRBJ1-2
TGTGCCAGCAGTTACTCGGGACAGGGAACGATGAATGGCTACACCTTC
CASSYSGQGTMNGYTF
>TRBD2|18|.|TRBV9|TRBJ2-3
TGTGCCAGCAGCGTAGCGACTAGCGGGGGATCTAGCACAGATACGCAGTATTTT
CASSVATSGGSSTDTQYF
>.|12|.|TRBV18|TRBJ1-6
TGTGCCAGCTCACCAGATAATTCACCCCTCCACTTT
CASSPDNSPLHF
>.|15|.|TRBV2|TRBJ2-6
TGTGCCAGCAGAGCAGGATCCTCTGGGGCCAACGTCCTGACTTTC
CASRAGSSGANVLTF
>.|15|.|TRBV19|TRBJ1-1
TGTGCCAGTAGCCGATTTTCCGACAGCCCCACTGAAGCTTTCTTT
CASSRFSDSPTEAFF
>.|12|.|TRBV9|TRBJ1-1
TGTGCCAGCAACCACGCTGGTCCTGAAGCTTTCTTT
CASNHAGPEAFF
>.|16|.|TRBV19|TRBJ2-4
TGTGCCAGTAGTATAACCCCGGGGGCGGCCAAAAACATTCAGTACTTC
CASSITPGAAKNIQYF
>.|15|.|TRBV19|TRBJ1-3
TGTGCCAGTACTTCCGAGGGTGAGGGAGGAAACACCATATATTTT
CASTSEGEGGNTIYF
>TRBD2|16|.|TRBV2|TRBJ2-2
TGTGCCAGCAGGGTTAGCGGGGGGGCGTCCACCGGGGAGCTGTTTTTT
CASRVSGGASTGELFF
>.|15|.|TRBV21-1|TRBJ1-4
TGTGCCAGCAGCTTCCCCGGGACAGGAAATGAAAAACTGTTTTTT
CASSFPGTGNEKLFF
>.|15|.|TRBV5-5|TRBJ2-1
TGTGCCAGCAGCTTTTCCCGGGGGACCTACAATGAGCAGTTCTTC
CASSFSRGTYNEQFF
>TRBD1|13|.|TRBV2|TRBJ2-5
TGTGCCAGCAAAACAGGGGGGCAAGAGACCCAGTACTTC
CASKTGGQETQYF
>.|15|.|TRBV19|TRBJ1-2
TGTGCCAGTAGCCCCCCCGGGGGAGCACGGAGTGGCTACACCTTC
CASSPPGGARSGYTF
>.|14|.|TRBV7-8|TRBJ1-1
TGTGCCAGCAGCCCCGAGGTGTCACAGCCTGAAGCTTTCTTT
CASSPEVSQPEAFF
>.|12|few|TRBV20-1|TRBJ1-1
TGCAGTGCTAGTGGGGGGAACACTGAAGCTTTCTTT
CSASGGNTEAFF
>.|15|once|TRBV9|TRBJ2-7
TGTGCCAGCAGCGTACTGCCAGGGAGCTCCTACGAGCAGTACTTC
CASSVLPGSSYEQYF